One T cell receptor beta chain is described in this entry. Its target is not known. CDR1 and CDR2 from the germline V gene are LNHNV and YYDKDF (reference sequence). V was shortened by 2 bases and J by 11 bases, with 18 bases between the two germline ends. This CDR3 has 14 residues. The data were taken from a study of OX40 agonist ivuxolimab in advanced cancers. Study background: Ivuxolimab, an agonist antibody against OX40 (CD134), was given to patients. Partial responses, seen in three patients, involved one hepatocellular carcinoma and two cutaneous melanomas. Points from the study as a whole: With doses of 0.1 to 3.0 mg/kg, CD4+ and CD8+ blood T cells had undergone clonal expansion by week 6. Expanded clones were, on average, more numerous among CD8+ T cells than CD4+.

Sequenced by immunoSEQ multiplex PCR; TCRdb stores in-frame clones only, minus some. The sample records approximately 60,000 clones, roughly 80% being singletons. This TCR derives from an adult with an advanced solid tumor such as melanoma, head and neck, liver or kidney cancer. Source: CD4+ or CD8+ T cells sorted from blood, taken in a trial of the OX40 agonist ivuxolimab. This chain joins TRBV15 and TRBJ2-5, with a tentative D call TRBD2 (6 bases). In DNA form, the CDR3 reads TGTGCCACCAGCAGACCCGGGACTCAAGCACAGCAGTACTTC. It specifies CATSRPGTQAQQYF.